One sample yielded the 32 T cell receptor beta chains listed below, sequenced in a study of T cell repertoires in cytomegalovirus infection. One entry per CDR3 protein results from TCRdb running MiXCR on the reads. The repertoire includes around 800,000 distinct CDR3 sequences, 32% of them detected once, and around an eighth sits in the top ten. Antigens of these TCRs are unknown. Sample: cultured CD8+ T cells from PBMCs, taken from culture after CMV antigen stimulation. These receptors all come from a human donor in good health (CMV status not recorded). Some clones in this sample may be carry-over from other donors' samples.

CDR3 sequence: CASSYNQERGHTDTQYF. The CDR3 DNA sequence: TGTGCCAGCAGTTACAATCAGGAGCGGGGACACACAGATACGCAGTATTTT. The rearrangement links TRBV6-2 or TRBV6-3 to TRBJ2-3, with D maybe TRBD2 (7 bases). The CDR3 contains 17 residues. The germline V gene has CDR1 MNHEY and CDR2 SVGEGT. The ends were cut back, 2 bases at V and 2 bases at J, with 17 bases in the middle.

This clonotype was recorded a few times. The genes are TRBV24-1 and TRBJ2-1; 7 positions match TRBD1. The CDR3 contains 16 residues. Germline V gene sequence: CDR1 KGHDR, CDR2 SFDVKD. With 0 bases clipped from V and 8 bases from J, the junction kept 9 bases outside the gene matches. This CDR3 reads CATSDLQSDRVYEQFF. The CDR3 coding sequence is TGTGCCACCAGTGATTTGCAGAGCGACAGGGTCTATGAGCAGTTCTTC.

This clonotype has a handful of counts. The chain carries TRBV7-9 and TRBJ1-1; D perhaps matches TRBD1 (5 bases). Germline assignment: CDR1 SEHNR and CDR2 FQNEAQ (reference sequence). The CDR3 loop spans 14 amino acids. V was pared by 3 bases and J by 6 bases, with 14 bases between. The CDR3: CASSFGQGEAEAFF. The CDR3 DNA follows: TGTGCCAGCAGCTTTGGGCAGGGCGAGGCTGAAGCTTTCTTT. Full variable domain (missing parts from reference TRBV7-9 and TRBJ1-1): DTGVSQNPRHKITKRGQNVTFRCDPISEHNRLYWYRQTLGQGPEFLTYFQNEAQLEKSRLLSDRFSAERPKGSFSTLEIQRTEQGDSAMYLCASSFGQGEAEAFFGQGTRLTVV.

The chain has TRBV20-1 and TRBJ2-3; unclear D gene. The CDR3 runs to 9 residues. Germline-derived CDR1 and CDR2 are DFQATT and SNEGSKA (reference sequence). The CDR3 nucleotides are TGCACCTTATCGGATACGCAGTATTTT. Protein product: CTLSDTQYF.

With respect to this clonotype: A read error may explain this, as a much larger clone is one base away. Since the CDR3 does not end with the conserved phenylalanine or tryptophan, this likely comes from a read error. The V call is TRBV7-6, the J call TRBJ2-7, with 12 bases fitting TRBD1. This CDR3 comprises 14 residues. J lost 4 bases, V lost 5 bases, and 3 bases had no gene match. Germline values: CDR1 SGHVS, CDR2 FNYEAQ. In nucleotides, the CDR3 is TGTGCCAGCAGCCAGGGACAGGGGGCGTACGAGCAGTACTCC. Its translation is CASSQGQGAYEQYS.

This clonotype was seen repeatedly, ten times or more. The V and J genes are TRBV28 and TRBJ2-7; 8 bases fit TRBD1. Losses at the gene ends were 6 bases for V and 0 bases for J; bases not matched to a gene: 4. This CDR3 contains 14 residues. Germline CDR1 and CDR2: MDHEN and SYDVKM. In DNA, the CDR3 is TGTGCCAGCAGCGCCGGGACAGGCTCCTACGAGCAGTACGTC. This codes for CASSAGTGSYEQYV.

CDR3 in amino acids: CASGKVDAEQYV. The DNA for the CDR3 is TGTGCCAGCGGCAAGGTTGATGCAGAGCAGTACGTC. The chain carries TRBV27 and TRBJ2-7; unclear D gene. The CDR3 length is 12 residues. V gave up 8 bases and J gave up 7 bases, with 15 bases separating them. CDR1 MNHEY and CDR2 SMNVEV come from the germline V gene (reference sequence).

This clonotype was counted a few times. The CDR3 spells CASSGGQYEQYV. In DNA, the CDR3 is TGTGCCAGCAGTGGGGGGCAATACGAGCAGTACGTC. The chain carries TRBV2 and TRBJ2-7, with D tentatively TRBD1 (6 bases). Germline V gene sequence: CDR1 SNHLY, CDR2 FYNNEI. Trimming pared 4 bases from V and 4 bases from J, leaving 8 bases between. This CDR3 spans 12 amino acids.

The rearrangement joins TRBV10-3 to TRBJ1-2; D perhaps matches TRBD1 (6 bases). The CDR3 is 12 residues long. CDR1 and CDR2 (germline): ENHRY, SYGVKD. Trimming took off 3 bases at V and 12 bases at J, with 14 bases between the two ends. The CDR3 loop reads CAISDSWTVHTF. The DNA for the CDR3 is TGTGCCATCAGTGATTCGTGGACAGTCCACACCTTC.

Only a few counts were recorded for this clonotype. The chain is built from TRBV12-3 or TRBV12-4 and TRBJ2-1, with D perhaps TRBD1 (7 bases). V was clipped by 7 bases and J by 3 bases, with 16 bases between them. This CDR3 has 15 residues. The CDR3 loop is CASTAGQPFYNEQFF. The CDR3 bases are TGTGCCAGCACCGCGGGACAGCCGTTCTACAATGAGCAGTTCTTC.

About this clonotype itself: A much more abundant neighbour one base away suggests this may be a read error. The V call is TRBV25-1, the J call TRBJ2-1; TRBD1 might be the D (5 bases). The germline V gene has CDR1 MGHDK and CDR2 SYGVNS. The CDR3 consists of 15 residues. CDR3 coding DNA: TGTGTCAGCACTTCGGACACGCGGTACTACAATGAGCAGTTCTTC. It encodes CVSTSDTRYYNEQFF.

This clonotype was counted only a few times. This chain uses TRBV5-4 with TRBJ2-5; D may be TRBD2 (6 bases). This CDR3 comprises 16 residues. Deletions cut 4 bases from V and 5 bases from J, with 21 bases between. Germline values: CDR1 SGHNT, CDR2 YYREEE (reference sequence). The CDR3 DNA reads TGTGCCAGCAGCGAGTTCGGCGGAGGGATGGGTGAGACCCAGTACTTC. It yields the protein CASSEFGGGMGETQYF.

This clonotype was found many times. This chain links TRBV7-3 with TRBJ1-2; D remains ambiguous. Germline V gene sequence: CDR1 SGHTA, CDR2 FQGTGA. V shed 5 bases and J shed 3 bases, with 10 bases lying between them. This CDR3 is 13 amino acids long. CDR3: CASSPPWDYGYTF. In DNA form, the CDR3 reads TGTGCCAGCAGCCCGCCATGGGACTATGGCTACACCTTC. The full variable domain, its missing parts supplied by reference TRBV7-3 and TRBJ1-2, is GAGVSQTPSNKVTEKGKYVELRCDPISGHTALYWYRQSLGQGPEFLIYFQGTGAADDSGLPNDRFFAVRPEGSVSTLKIQRTERGDSAVYLCASSPPWDYGYTFGSGTRLTVV.

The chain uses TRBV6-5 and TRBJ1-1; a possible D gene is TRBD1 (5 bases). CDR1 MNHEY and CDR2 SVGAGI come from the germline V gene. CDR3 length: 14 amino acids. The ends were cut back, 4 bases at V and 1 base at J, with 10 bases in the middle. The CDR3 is CASSWMDKNTEAFF. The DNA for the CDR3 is TGTGCCAGCAGTTGGATGGACAAGAACACTGAAGCTTTCTTT.

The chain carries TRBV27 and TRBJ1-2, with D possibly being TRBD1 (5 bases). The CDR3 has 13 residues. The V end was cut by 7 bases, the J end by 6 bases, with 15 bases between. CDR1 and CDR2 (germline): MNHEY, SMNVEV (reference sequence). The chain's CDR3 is CASTGSGLDGYTF. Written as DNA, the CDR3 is TGTGCCAGCACGGGGTCGGGGCTGGATGGCTACACCTTC.

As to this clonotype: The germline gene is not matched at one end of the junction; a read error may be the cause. The CDR3 region is CASRPTGSSQPQHF. The CDR3 DNA is TGTGCCAGCAGGCCTACAGGGAGCAGTCAGCCCCAGCATTTT. The V call is TRBV12-3 or TRBV12-4, the J call TRBJ1-5, with a tentative D call TRBD1 (6 bases). The CDR3 is 14 residues long.

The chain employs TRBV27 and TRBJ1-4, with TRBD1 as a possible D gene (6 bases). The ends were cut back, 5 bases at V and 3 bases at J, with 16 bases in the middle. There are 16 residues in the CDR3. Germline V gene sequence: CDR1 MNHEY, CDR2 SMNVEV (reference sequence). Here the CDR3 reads CASSTQHRVPNEKLFF. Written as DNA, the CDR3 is TGTGCCAGCAGTACCCAACACAGGGTTCCTAATGAAAAACTGTTTTTT.

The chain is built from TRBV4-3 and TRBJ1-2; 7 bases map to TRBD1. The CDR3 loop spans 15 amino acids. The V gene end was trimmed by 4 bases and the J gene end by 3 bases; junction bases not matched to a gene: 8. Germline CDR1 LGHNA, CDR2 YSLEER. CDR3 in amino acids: CASSPDQGVYYGYTF. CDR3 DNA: TGCGCCAGCAGCCCCGATCAGGGGGTGTACTATGGCTACACCTTC.

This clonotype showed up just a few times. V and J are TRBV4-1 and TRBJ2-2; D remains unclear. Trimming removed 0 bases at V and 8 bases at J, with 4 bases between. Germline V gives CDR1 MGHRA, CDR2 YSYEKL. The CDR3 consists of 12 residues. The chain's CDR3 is CASSQEKGELFF. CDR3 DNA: TGCGCCAGCAGCCAAGAGAAAGGGGAGCTGTTTTTT.

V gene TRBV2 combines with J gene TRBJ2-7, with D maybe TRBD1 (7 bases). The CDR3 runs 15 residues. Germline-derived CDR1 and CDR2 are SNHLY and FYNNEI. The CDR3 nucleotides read TGTGCCAGTACCTACTTACCAGGGGGGCCCTACAAGCAGTACGTC. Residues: CASTYLPGGPYKQYV.

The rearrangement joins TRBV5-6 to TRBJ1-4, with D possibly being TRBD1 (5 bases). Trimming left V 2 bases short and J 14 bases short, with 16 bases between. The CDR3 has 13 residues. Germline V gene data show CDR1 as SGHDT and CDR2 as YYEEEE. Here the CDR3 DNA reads TGTGCCAGCAGCTTCGGACGGACACCTACCCTGTTTTTT. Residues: CASSFGRTPTLFF.

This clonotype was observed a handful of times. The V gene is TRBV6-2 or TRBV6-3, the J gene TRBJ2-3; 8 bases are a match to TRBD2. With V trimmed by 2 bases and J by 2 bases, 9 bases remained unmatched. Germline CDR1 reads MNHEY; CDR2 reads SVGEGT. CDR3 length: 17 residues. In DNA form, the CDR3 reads TGTGCCAGCAGTTACAACCCACTAGCGGCACACACAGATACGCAGTATTTT. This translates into CASSYNPLAAHTDTQYF.

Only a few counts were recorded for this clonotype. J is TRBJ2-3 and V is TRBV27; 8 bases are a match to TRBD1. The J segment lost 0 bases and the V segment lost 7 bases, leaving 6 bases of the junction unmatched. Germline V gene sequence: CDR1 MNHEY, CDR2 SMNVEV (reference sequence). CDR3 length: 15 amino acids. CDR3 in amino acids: CASTPRDRSTDTQYF. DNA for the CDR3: TGTGCCAGCACCCCCCGGGACAGGAGCACAGATACGCAGTATTTT.

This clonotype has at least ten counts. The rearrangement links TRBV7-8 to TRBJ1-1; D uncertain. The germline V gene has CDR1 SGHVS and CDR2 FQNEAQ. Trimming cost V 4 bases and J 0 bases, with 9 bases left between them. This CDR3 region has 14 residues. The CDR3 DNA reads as TGTGCCAGCAGCTGGACGAGGATGAACACTGAAGCTTTCTTT. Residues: CASSWTRMNTEAFF.

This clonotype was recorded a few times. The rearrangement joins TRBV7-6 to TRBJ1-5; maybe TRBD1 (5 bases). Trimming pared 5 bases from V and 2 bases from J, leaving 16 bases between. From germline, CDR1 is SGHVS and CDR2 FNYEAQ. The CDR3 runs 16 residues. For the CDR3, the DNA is TGTGCCAGCAGCGTAGGGGCCACATCGGGCAATCAGCCCCAGCATTTT. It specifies CASSVGATSGNQPQHF. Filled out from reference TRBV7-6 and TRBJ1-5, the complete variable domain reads GAGVSQSPRYKVTKRGQDVALRCDPISGHVSLYWYRQALGQGPEFLTYFNYEAQQDKSGLPNDRFSAERPEGSISTLTIQRTEQRDSAMYRCASSVGATSGNQPQHFGDGTRLSIL.

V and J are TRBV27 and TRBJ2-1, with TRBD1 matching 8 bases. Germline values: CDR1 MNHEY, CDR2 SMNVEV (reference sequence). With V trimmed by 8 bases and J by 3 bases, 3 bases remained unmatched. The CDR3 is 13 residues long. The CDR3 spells CASWTGYYNEQFF. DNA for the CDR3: TGTGCCAGCTGGACAGGGTACTACAATGAGCAGTTCTTC.

For the CDR3, the DNA is TGTGCCATCAGTGAGGAACTAGTAGGAGAGACCCAGTACTTC. Amino acids: CAISEELVGETQYF. The chain employs TRBV10-3 and TRBJ2-5; weak D call: TRBD2 (5 bases). The CDR3 sequence is 14 residues long. Trimming pared 2 bases from V and 4 bases from J, leaving 11 bases between. CDR1 and CDR2 (germline): ENHRY, SYGVKD.

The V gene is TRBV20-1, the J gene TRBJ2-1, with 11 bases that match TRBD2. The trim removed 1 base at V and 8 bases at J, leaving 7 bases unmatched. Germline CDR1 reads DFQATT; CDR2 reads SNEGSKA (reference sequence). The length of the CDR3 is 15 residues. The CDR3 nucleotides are TGCAGTGCTAGAGTTCTAGCGGGGGGTTCCCATGAGCAGTTCTTC. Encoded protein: CSARVLAGGSHEQFF.

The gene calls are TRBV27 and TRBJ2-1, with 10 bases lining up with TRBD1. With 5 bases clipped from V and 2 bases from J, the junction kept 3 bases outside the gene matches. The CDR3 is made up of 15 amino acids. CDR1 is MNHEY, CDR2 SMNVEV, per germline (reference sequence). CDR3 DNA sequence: TGTGCCAGCAGTACCGGGACAGGGGCCTACAATGAGCAGTTCTTC. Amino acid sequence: CASSTGTGAYNEQFF.

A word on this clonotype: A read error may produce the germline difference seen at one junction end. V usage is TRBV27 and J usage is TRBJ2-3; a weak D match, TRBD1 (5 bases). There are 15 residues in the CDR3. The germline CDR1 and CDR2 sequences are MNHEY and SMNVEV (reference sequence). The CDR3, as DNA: TGTGCCAGCAACAAACAGGTCTTCCACACAGATACGCAGTGTTTT. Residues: CASNKQVFHTDTQCF.

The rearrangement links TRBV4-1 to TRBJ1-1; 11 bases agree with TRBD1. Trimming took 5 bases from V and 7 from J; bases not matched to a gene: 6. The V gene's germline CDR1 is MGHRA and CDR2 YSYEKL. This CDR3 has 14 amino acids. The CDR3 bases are TGCGCCAGCAGCGTCGGACAGGGGGCGGGTGAAGCTTTCTTT. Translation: CASSVGQGAGEAFF.

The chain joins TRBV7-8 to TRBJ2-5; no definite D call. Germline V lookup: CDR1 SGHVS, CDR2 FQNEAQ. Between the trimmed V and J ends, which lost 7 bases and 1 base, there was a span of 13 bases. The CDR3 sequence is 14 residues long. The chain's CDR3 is CASTRPTGQETQYF. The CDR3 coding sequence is TGTGCCAGCACCCGACCGACGGGCCAAGAGACCCAGTACTTC.